These 24 T cell receptor beta chains were sequenced from one sample in a study of T cells in localized non-small cell lung cancer. Some clones are missing from TCRdb's copy, which holds only in-frame ones; the method was immunoSEQ multiplex PCR. The sample records about 40,000 clones, roughly 86% being singletons. The sequencing used peripheral blood, collected before any cancer treatment. These receptors came from a man aged 40 to 75 with stage I lung adenocarcinoma.

This clone was seen a few times. The chain uses TRBV4-1 and TRBJ2-5; 9 nucleotides align to TRBD1. V was pared by 3 bases and J by 2 bases, with 1 base of the junction left unmatched. This CDR3 is 14 amino acids long. CDR1 and CDR2 from the germline V gene are MGHRA and YSYEKL. The CDR3, as DNA: TGCGCCAGCAGCCAGGGGACAGGGCAAGAGACCCAGTACTTC. It is translated as CASSQGTGQETQYF.

V and J are TRBV7-2 and TRBJ2-7, with 10 bases matching TRBD2. The CDR3 is 14 amino acids. CDR1 is SGHTA, CDR2 FQGNSA, per germline. The V segment lost 4 bases and the J segment 9 bases; nucleotides outside the gene matches: 9. The DNA for the CDR3 is TGTGCCAGCAGCTCGGGCACTAGCGGGAATGCGCAGTACTTC. This translates into CASSSGTSGNAQYF. The whole variable domain, remainder taken from reference TRBV7-2 and TRBJ2-7, is GAGVSQSPSNKVTEKGKDVELRCDPISGHTALYWYRQSLGQGLEFLIYFQGNSAPDKSGLPSDRFSAERTGGSVSTLTIQRTQQEDSAVYLCASSSGTSGNAQYFGPGTRLTVT.

V usage is TRBV5-1 and J usage is TRBJ1-2; D is uncertain. Trimming pared 2 bases from V and 7 bases from J, leaving 9 bases between. CDR3 size: 12 residues. Germline V CDR1 and CDR2: SGHRS, YFSETQ. CDR3 in DNA: TGCGCCAGCAGCTTTAGCACTCGTGGCTACACCTTC. It translates to CASSFSTRGYTF.

The chain is built from TRBV5-1 and TRBJ1-1, with TRBD1 as a possible D gene (5 bases). Germline V lookup: CDR1 SGHRS, CDR2 YFSETQ. The CDR3 is 15 residues long. V gave up 0 bases and J gave up 5 bases, with 14 bases separating them. CDR3 in DNA: TGCGCCAGCAGCTTGGGCTGGGACGAAAGGACTGAAGCTTTCTTT. Encoded protein: CASSLGWDERTEAFF.

The chain employs TRBV5-1 and TRBJ1-1; 8 positions agree with TRBD1. CDR1 is SGHRS and CDR2 is YFSETQ in the germline V gene. This CDR3 region has 16 residues. After removal of 2 bases from V and 0 bases from J, the junction contained 6 bases not matched to a gene. CDR3 loop: CASSFSTGVVNTEAFF. As DNA, the CDR3 is TGCGCCAGCAGCTTTTCGACAGGGGTTGTGAACACTGAAGCTTTCTTT. Combining the CDR3 with reference TRBV5-1 and TRBJ1-1 gives the whole variable domain KAGVTQTPRYLIKTRGQQVTLSCSPISGHRSVSWYQQTPGQGLQFLFEYFSETQRNKGNFPGRFSGRQFSNSRSEMNVSTLELGDSALYLCASSFSTGVVNTEAFFGQGTRLTVV.

This chain uses TRBV28 with TRBJ2-3, with D tentatively TRBD1 (6 bases). Trimming left V 6 bases short and J 12 bases short, with 16 bases between. This CDR3 is 12 amino acids long. Germline loops: CDR1 MDHEN, CDR2 SYDVKM. CDR3 sequence: CASSPPVGAQYF. In nucleotides, the CDR3 is TGTGCCAGCAGCCCGCCGGTGGGGGCCCAGTATTTT.

The V call is TRBV5-5, the J call TRBJ2-1; a possible D gene is TRBD2 (5 bases). This CDR3 is 14 amino acids long. V was clipped by 4 bases and J by 5 bases, with 13 bases between them. Germline CDR1 and CDR2: SGHKS and YYEKEE (reference sequence). CDR3 sequence: CASSPFYGDNEQFF. The CDR3 coding sequence is TGTGCCAGCAGCCCCTTCTACGGGGACAATGAGCAGTTCTTC.

The chain couples TRBV10-1 to TRBJ2-7; the D gene is possibly TRBD1 (5 bases). Germline V gene data show CDR1 as WNHNN and CDR2 as SYGVQD (reference sequence). Between the trimmed V and J ends, which lost 3 bases and 3 bases, there was a span of 6 bases. CDR3 size: 12 residues. The CDR3 coding sequence is TGCGCCAGCAGTGACAGGGACTACGAGCAGTACTTC. Translation gives CASSDRDYEQYF.

This chain connects TRBV28 to TRBJ1-1; weak D call: TRBD1 (5 bases). The CDR3 spans 13 residues. V was trimmed by 7 bases and J by 4 bases, leaving 13 bases between them. Germline V gene sequence: CDR1 MDHEN, CDR2 SYDVKM. In DNA, the CDR3 is TGTGCCAGCATTTCCAGGGTAACCACTGAAGCTTTCTTT. This encodes CASISRVTTEAFF.

This clone was seen a handful of times. The chain couples TRBV7-3 to TRBJ2-5, with TRBD1 as a possible D gene (6 bases). The germline gives CDR1 SGHTA, CDR2 FQGTGA. V was shortened by 6 bases and J by 7 bases, with 9 bases between the two germline ends. This CDR3 is built from 11 residues. The CDR3 reads CASSQGGTQYF. CDR3 bases: TGTGCCAGCAGTCAAGGGGGGACCCAGTACTTC. Full variable domain (outside the CDR3, taken from reference TRBV7-3 and TRBJ2-5): GAGVSQTPSNKVTEKGKYVELRCDPISGHTALYWYRQSLGQGPEFLIYFQGTGAADDSGLPNDRFFAVRPEGSVSTLKIQRTERGDSAVYLCASSQGGTQYFGPGTRLLVL.

The chain uses TRBV6-5 and TRBJ2-7, with D perhaps TRBD2 (6 bases). Germline values: CDR1 MNHEY, CDR2 SVGAGI. Trimming left V 8 bases short and J 3 bases short, with 20 bases between. This CDR3 is 15 amino acids long. The CDR3: CASRTGTSTNYEQYF. The CDR3 nucleotides read TGTGCCAGCCGAACCGGGACTTCAACTAACTACGAGCAGTACTTC.

The chain uses TRBV19 and TRBJ2-6; possibly TRBD1 for D (6 bases). Germline loops: CDR1 LNHDA, CDR2 SQIVND (reference sequence). V lost 7 bases and J 1 base, leaving 14 bases between the germline ends. This CDR3 region has 16 residues. CDR3 sequence: CASIQTGFSGANVLTF. The CDR3 coding sequence is TGTGCCAGTATCCAAACAGGGTTTTCTGGGGCCAACGTCCTGACTTTC.

The genes are TRBV29-1 and TRBJ2-7; the D call may be TRBD1 or TRBD2 (5 bases each). CDR1 and CDR2 (germline): SQVTM, ANQGSEA. Trimming removed 5 bases at V and 3 bases at J, with 17 bases between. This CDR3 has 14 residues. As DNA, the CDR3 is TGCAGCGTTCAAGGGACGGATTCCTTCTACGAGCAGTACTTC. Translating it yields CSVQGTDSFYEQYF.

J is TRBJ2-7 and V is TRBV5-6; D may match TRBD1 or TRBD2 (6 bases each). This CDR3 has 12 residues. The V end was cut by 6 bases, the J end by 7 bases, with 14 bases between. CDR1 is SGHDT and CDR2 is YYEEEE in the germline V gene. CDR3 nucleotide sequence: TGTGCCAGCACCGGGGGACACTCGGAGCAGTACTTC. This translates into CASTGGHSEQYF.

Here the CDR3 reads CAISEPTLGPQKEQFF. CDR3 DNA sequence: TGTGCCATCAGTGAGCCGACACTAGGGCCCCAGAAGGAGCAGTTCTTC. The chain employs TRBV10-3 and TRBJ2-1; possible D gene TRBD2, 5 bases. Trimming left V 2 bases short and J 10 bases short, with 21 bases between. The germline V gene has CDR1 ENHRY and CDR2 SYGVKD. This CDR3 contains 16 residues.

V gene TRBV7-2 combines with J gene TRBJ2-5, with a possible D match to TRBD1 (6 bases). There are 12 residues in the CDR3. Trimming cost V 4 bases and J 10 bases, with 13 bases left between them. The germline V gene has CDR1 SGHTA and CDR2 FQGNSA. The CDR3 loop reads CASSSEGVSQYF. CDR3 in DNA: TGTGCCAGCAGCTCAGAGGGGGTGAGCCAGTACTTC.

The chain uses TRBV10-3 and TRBJ1-2, with 8 bases aligning to TRBD1. Germline V gene data show CDR1 as ENHRY and CDR2 as SYGVKD. The CDR3 covers 15 residues. With V trimmed by 3 bases and J by 4 bases, 7 bases remained unmatched. CDR3 DNA sequence: TGTGCCATCAGTGACGTCGGACAGGGTGGCTATGGCTACACCTTC. Amino acid sequence: CAISDVGQGGYGYTF.

The gene calls are TRBV9 and TRBJ2-7, with TRBD1 matching over 7 bases. Trimming removed 3 bases from V and 2 bases from J; junction bases left unmatched: 5. This CDR3 contains 14 residues. Germline-derived CDR1 and CDR2 are SGDLS and YYNGEE. The CDR3: CASSAGQHTYEQYF. CDR3 nucleotide sequence: TGTGCCAGCAGCGCGGGACAGCACACCTACGAGCAGTACTTC.

Details on this clone: Other DNA sequences in the sample encode the same CDR3. J is TRBJ2-5 and V is TRBV15; D is unclear. The V and J ends lost 1 base and 1 base respectively, with 7 bases between them. The germline V gene encodes CDR1 LNHNV and CDR2 YYDKDF (reference sequence). This CDR3 spans 14 amino acids. The CDR3 loop reads CATSRGLAQETQYF. The CDR3 bases are TGTGCCACCAGCAGAGGGTTAGCCCAAGAGACCCAGTACTTC.

The genes are TRBV11-2 and TRBJ2-7, with D possibly being TRBD1 (6 bases). CDR3 length: 14 residues. From germline, CDR1 is SGHAT and CDR2 FQNNGV. Trimming took off 6 bases at V and 0 bases at J, with 12 bases between the two ends. The CDR3 region has the DNA TGTGCCAGCAGGTCTACAGGGCACTCCTACGAGCAGTACTTC. Its protein product is CASRSTGHSYEQYF.

The V and J genes are TRBV7-3 and TRBJ2-7; possibly TRBD1 for D (5 bases). The germline V gene encodes CDR1 SGHTA and CDR2 FQGTGA. CDR3 length: 13 amino acids. Trimming took 5 bases from V and 5 from J, leaving 13 bases between them. CDR3 loop: CASSKQAGNEQYF. As DNA, the CDR3 is TGTGCCAGCAGCAAACAGGCAGGGAACGAGCAGTACTTC.

The chain combines TRBV27 with TRBJ2-2; the D is unclear. Trimming left V 5 bases short and J 0 bases short, with 10 bases between. Germline V lookup: CDR1 MNHEY, CDR2 SMNVEV (reference sequence). This CDR3 contains 15 residues. CDR3 sequence reads: CASSPRTANTGELFF. The CDR3 DNA reads as TGTGCCAGCAGTCCTCGGACCGCGAACACCGGGGAGCTGTTTTTT.

This clone showed up just once. The chain couples TRBV9 to TRBJ2-1; TRBD1 is a possible D gene (6 bases). CDR1 is SGDLS and CDR2 is YYNGEE in the germline V gene. V lost 5 bases and J lost 2, with 14 bases in between. There are 15 residues in the CDR3. Here the CDR3 DNA reads TGTGCCAGCAGTCTTCAGGGACAACCCTACAATGAGCAGTTCTTC. Residues: CASSLQGQPYNEQFF.

This sequence joins TRBV29-1 and TRBJ1-5; the match to TRBD1 covers 9 bases. V lost 6 bases to trimming and J lost 6 bases; unmatched junction nucleotides: 9. This CDR3 has 14 amino acids. Looked up from germline, CDR1 is SQVTM and CDR2 is ANQGSEA. CDR3 DNA: TGCAGCGTCTCCGGACAGGGGTTGGGTCAGCCCCAGCATTTT. The encoded protein is CSVSGQGLGQPQHF.